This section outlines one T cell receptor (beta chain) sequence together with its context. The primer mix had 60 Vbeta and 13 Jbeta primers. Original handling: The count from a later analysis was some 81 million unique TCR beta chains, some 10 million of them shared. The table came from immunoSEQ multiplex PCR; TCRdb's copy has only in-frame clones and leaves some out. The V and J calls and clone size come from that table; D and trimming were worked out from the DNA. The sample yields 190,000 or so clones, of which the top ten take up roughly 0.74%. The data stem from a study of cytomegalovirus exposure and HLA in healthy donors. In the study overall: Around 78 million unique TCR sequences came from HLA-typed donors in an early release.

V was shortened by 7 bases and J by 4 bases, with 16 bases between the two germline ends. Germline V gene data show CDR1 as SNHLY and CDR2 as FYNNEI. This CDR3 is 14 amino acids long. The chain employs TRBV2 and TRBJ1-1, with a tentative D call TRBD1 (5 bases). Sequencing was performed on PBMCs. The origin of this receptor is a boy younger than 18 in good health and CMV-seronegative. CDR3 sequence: CASTEAGFGTEAFF. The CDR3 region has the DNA TGTGCCAGCACTGAGGCAGGGTTCGGCACTGAAGCTTTCTTT. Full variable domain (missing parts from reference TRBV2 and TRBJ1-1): EPEVTQTPSHQVTQMGQEVILRCVPISNHLYFYWYRQILGQKVEFLVSFYNNEISEKSEIFDDQFSVERPDGSNFTLKIRSTKLEDSAMYFCASTEAGFGTEAFFGQGTRLTVV.